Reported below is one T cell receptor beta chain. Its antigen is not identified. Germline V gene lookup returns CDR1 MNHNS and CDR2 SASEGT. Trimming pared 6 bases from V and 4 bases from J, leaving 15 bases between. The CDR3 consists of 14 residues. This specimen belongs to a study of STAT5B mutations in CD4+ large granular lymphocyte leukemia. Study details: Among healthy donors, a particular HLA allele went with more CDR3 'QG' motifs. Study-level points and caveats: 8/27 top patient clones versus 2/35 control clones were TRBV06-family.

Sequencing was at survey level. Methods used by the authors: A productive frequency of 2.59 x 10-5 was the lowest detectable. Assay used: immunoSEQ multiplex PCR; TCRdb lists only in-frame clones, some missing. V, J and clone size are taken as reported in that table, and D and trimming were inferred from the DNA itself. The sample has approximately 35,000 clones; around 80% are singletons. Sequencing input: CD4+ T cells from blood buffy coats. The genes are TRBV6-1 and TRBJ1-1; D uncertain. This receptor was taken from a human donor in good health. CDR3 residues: CASRAGWALTEAFF. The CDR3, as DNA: TGTGCCAGCAGGGCCGGGTGGGCGCTCACTGAAGCTTTCTTT.